A selection of T cell receptor beta chains follows, all from one sample in a study of identical twins. TCRdb re-analysed the 5' RACE reads in MiXCR, keeping a single row per CDR3 protein. The data contain 1.5 million to 2 million distinct CDR3 sequences, roughly a third of them singletons. Sequencing input: cord blood. These receptors all come from a newborn girl in good health. Both conserved end residues are part of each CDR3.

v_gene	j_gene	CDR3aa
TRBV9	TRBJ2-5	CASSVRASGSQYEQYF
TRBV11-3	TRBJ1-1	CASATKAGTEAFF
TRBV20-1	TRBJ1-5	CSARPYQPQHF
TRBV7-9	TRBJ2-7	CASSRDVSYEQYF
TRBV27	NA	CASSPYGGEGTQYF
TRBV7-2	TRBJ2-1	CASSSVSGGAYNEQFF
TRBV6-5	TRBJ2-3	CASSYSDSGLTDTQYF
TRBV29-1	TRBJ1-2	CSVRQGSGYTF
TRBV7-2	TRBJ2-2	CASSSLAGVFNTGELFF
TRBV6-6	TRBJ1-5	CASRTEGGNQPQHF
TRBV29-1	TRBJ2-1	CSGTTGLIGQFF
TRBV28	TRBJ1-1	CASTQGGGNLNTEAFF
TRBV7-5	TRBJ1-2	CISVSGGSFGYGYTF
TRBV27	TRBJ2-7	CASSLHMAGEQYF
TRBV4-1	TRBJ2-3	CASSQGTGLAGYTDTQYF
TRBV10-2	TRBJ1-1	CASSPQGAVYTEAFF
TRBV20-1	TRBJ2-7	CSALTSRSSYEQYF
TRBV7-2	TRBJ2-1	CASGLELAVSHTERFF
TRBV10-3	TRBJ1-2	CAISERESNYGYTF
TRBV28	TRBJ1-2	CASSLALLVGNTF
TRBV12-3/TRBV12-4	TRBJ2-5	CASSLIGIGETQYF
TRBV7-2	NA	CASSVSGTSVYEQYF
TRBV6-2/TRBV6-3	TRBJ1-1	CASSYAVGSFGTEAFF
TRBV10-3	TRBJ2-7	CAISESSTSYEQYF
TRBV4-2	TRBJ2-3	CASSQGWEDTQYF
TRBV24-1	TRBJ2-1	CATEGLDEQFF
TRBV11-1	TRBJ2-5	CASSLGRIGGETQYF
TRBV7-6	TRBJ1-1	CASSSTLGDAEAFF
TRBV4-2	TRBJ2-3	CASSLRGTLSTDTQYF
TRBV13	TRBJ2-1	CAGSPLLTPFWGEQFF
TRBV6-1	TRBJ2-7	CASKRTTLTKFHEQYF
TRBV19	TRBJ2-1	CASTRTGWSYNEQFF
TRBV5-1	TRBJ1-1	CASSLSGWNTEAFF
TRBV4-1	TRBJ2-3	CASSQYLAGRTDTQYF
TRBV20-1	TRBJ2-5	CSARVQEAYF
TRBV6-1	TRBJ2-1	CASSDESAGSYNEQFF
TRBV18	TRBJ2-4	CASSPFDALAKNIQYF
TRBV27	TRBJ1-5	CASSLAPLYQPQHF
TRBV11-2	TRBJ2-7	CASSLEVGQSYEQYF
TRBV7-9	TRBJ2-1	CASSPPSFGPNEQFF
TRBV4-2	TRBJ2-3	CASSQAAPTDTQYF
TRBV20-1	TRBJ1-2	CSARLQGYYGYTF
TRBV25-1	TRBJ2-5	CASSDPPEGETQYF
TRBV4-1	TRBJ1-5	CASSQEVLRQPQHF
TRBV24-1	TRBJ2-1	CATSDPDTRHSYNEQFF
TRBV14	TRBJ2-7	CASSQDRASGSYEQYF
TRBV28	TRBJ2-5	CASSLGGRVRNEQYF
TRBV20-1	NA	CSVGGVRSEQYF
TRBV7-9	TRBJ1-5	CASSPATEGNQPQHF
TRBV27	TRBJ2-1	CASSLTRLATYNEQFF